These T cell receptor beta chains were read from a single sample in a study of T cells in narcolepsy. Profiled with immunoSEQ multiplex PCR; TCRdb holds only in-frame clones, not every one. The profile shows roughly 34,000 clones, approximately 80% of them singletons. Material for sequencing was CD45RA- memory CD4+ T cells from PBMCs. The receptor set was obtained from a human donor with narcolepsy. CDR3s include the opening cysteine and the closing phenylalanine or tryptophan. The D gene is left open where the match is weak. Size is stated for part of the rows, as once, few or many counts, or as a class when the clone is expanded.

.,TRBV4-2,.,TRBJ2-1,CASSAGLEYNEQFF,TGTGCCAGCAGCGCGGGACTTGAGTACAATGAGCAGTTCTTC
TRBD1,TRBV7-2,.,TRBJ1-2,CASSLAPGQSYGYTF,TGTGCCAGCAGCTTAGCTCCGGGACAGAGCTATGGCTACACCTTC
.,TRBV5-1,once,TRBJ1-4,CASSFQGINEKLFF,TGCGCCAGCAGCTTCCAGGGTATTAATGAAAAACTGTTTTTT
TRBD1,TRBV7-8,.,TRBJ2-5,CASSLADRGQTQYF,TGTGCCAGCAGCTTAGCCGACAGGGGGCAGACCCAGTACTTC
TRBD2,TRBV5-1,.,TRBJ2-1,CASSLEWRGDEQFF,TGCGCCAGCAGCTTGGAGTGGCGGGGGGATGAGCAGTTCTTC
.,TRBV4-3,once,TRBJ1-5,CASSQDWGSNQPQHF,TGCGCCAGCAGCCAAGATTGGGGGTCCAATCAGCCCCAGCATTTT
TRBD2,TRBV28,once,TRBJ2-3,CASTHGSGRTDTQYF,TGTGCCAGCACCCATGGTAGCGGGCGTACAGATACGCAGTATTTT
.,TRBV13,.,TRBJ2-5,CASSLRGGWEQYF,TGTGCCAGCAGCCTTAGGGGGGGCTGGGAGCAGTACTTC
.,TRBV2,.,TRBJ2-6,CASQGPQHSGANVLTF,TGTGCCAGCCAGGGCCCACAGCACTCTGGGGCCAACGTCCTGACTTTC
TRBD1,TRBV28,.,TRBJ2-7,CASSDGQGGYEQYF,TGTGCCAGCAGCGATGGACAGGGTGGGTACGAGCAGTACTTC
TRBD1,TRBV7-3,.,TRBJ1-1,CASSSTGGGYTEAFF,TGTGCCAGCAGCTCCACAGGGGGTGGATACACTGAAGCTTTCTTT
.,TRBV5-4,.,TRBJ2-2,CASSLVTRTGELFF,TGTGCCAGCAGCTTGGTGACTAGGACCGGGGAGCTGTTTTTT
.,TRBV29-1,.,TRBJ1-1,CSVGADRRGSEAFF,TGCAGCGTTGGAGCGGACAGAAGGGGCTCTGAAGCTTTCTTT
TRBD2,TRBV28,.,TRBJ2-7,CASSSGTSSREQYF,TGTGCCAGCAGTTCCGGGACTAGCTCCCGCGAGCAGTACTTC